The present TCR beta chain was sequenced within a study of blood T cell repertoires in COVID-19. This CDR3 has 15 amino acids. The germline V gene has CDR1 MNHEY and CDR2 SVGAGI. The ends lost 4 bases at V and 3 bases at J; junction bases unmatched: 5. This table comes from immunoSEQ multiplex PCR, and its TCRdb copy is limited to in-frame clones, with some not included. The sample consists of 150,000 to 200,000 clones, 79% of them appearing once. The sequence derives from a woman in her seventies in a cohort exposed to, infected with or recovered from COVID-19 (not recorded which). Sequencing was performed on PBMCs or T cells enriched from blood (not recorded which). The rearrangement links TRBV6-5 to TRBJ2-7; 11 positions agree with TRBD2. In nucleotides, the CDR3 is TGTGCCAGCAGTTCACTAGCGGGAGTAATCTACGAGCAGTACTTC. This sequence encodes CASSSLAGVIYEQYF.